One and the same sample provided the 30 T cell receptor beta chains below, sequenced in a study of T cell responses to AZD1222 COVID-19 vaccine. Only in-frame clones appear in the TCRdb table, and some are missing; sequencing was by immunoSEQ multiplex PCR. This table has roughly 100,000 clones, about 88% appearing once. Sequencing was performed on peripheral blood, taken 28 days after the second AZD1222 dose. These receptors were collected from an adult who received the AZD1222 COVID-19 vaccine.

The V and J genes are TRBV5-1 and TRBJ2-7; D unclear. Deletions cut 4 bases from V and 2 bases from J, with 10 bases between. From germline, CDR1 is SGHRS and CDR2 YFSETQ. The CDR3 is 13 residues long. The DNA of the CDR3 is TGCGCCAGCAGCCGGCCAGACACCTACGAGCAGTACTTC. Protein sequence: CASSRPDTYEQYF.

The chain uses TRBV5-1 and TRBJ1-1, with TRBD1 identical over 11 bases. The CDR3 totals 15 residues. The J segment lost 4 bases and the V segment lost 3 bases, leaving 5 bases of the junction unmatched. Looked up from germline, CDR1 is SGHRS and CDR2 is YFSETQ. The DNA of the CDR3 is TGCGCCAGCAGCTATGGGACAGGGGGTATCACTGAAGCTTTCTTT. Protein: CASSYGTGGITEAFF.

The gene calls are TRBV6-5 and TRBJ1-2, with a weak D call TRBD1 (6 bases). This CDR3 comprises 16 residues. V was trimmed by 4 bases and J by 0 bases, leaving 15 bases between them. Germline V gene sequence: CDR1 MNHEY, CDR2 SVGAGI. CDR3 bases: TGTGCCAGCAGTTCAGGACAGTGGAGTACTAACTATGGCTACACCTTC. Translation gives CASSSGQWSTNYGYTF.

The chain is built from TRBV28 and TRBJ2-3, with D possibly being TRBD1 or TRBD2 (6 bases each). This CDR3 contains 14 residues. V was shortened by 7 bases and J by 5 bases, with 16 bases between the two germline ends. Germline values: CDR1 MDHEN, CDR2 SYDVKM. This chain's CDR3 is CASKGGTPEDTQYF. DNA for the CDR3: TGTGCCAGCAAGGGCGGGACACCCGAAGATACGCAGTATTTT.

This sequence joins TRBV9 and TRBJ2-5; 7 nucleotides match TRBD2. This CDR3 spans 15 amino acids. In germline, CDR1 is SGDLS, CDR2 YYNGEE. Trimming cost V 4 bases and J 1 base; bases outside gene matches: 7. CDR3 nucleotide sequence: TGTGCCAGCAGCTCAATGGGGGGGGTCCAAGAGACCCAGTACTTC. It is translated as CASSSMGGVQETQYF. The full variable domain, rest sourced from reference TRBV9 and TRBJ2-5, is DSGVTQTPKHLITATGQRVTLRCSPRSGDLSVYWYQQSLDQGLQFLIQYYNGEERAKGNILERFSAQQFPDLHSELNLSSLELGDSALYFCASSSMGGVQETQYFGPGTRLLVL.

The chain couples TRBV6-6 to TRBJ2-7; possible D gene TRBD2, 6 bases. Trimming left V 4 bases short and J 0 bases short, with 10 bases between. Germline assignment: CDR1 MNHNY and CDR2 SVGAGI (reference sequence). The CDR3 is made up of 14 amino acids. CDR3 sequence (DNA): TGTGCCAGCAGTTCGTGGACTACCTCCTACGAGCAGTACTTC. Its protein product is CASSSWTTSYEQYF.

The rearrangement uses TRBV2 and TRBJ1-2; D unresolved. Germline V CDR1 and CDR2: SNHLY, FYNNEI. The CDR3 totals 12 residues. V lost 6 bases and J lost 7, with 12 bases in between. The CDR3: CASSLFSLGYTF. The CDR3 DNA reads as TGTGCCAGCAGCCTGTTCAGTCTTGGCTACACCTTC.

This clone came up a few times. This chain joins TRBV7-2 and TRBJ2-1; 7 bases align to TRBD2. V was pared by 3 bases and J by 6 bases, with 8 bases of the junction left unmatched. Germline CDR1 and CDR2: SGHTA and FQGNSA. The CDR3 consists of 15 residues. Here the CDR3 DNA reads TGTGCCAGCAGCTTTCCTAGCGGAGACCTCAATGAGCAGTTCTTC. It specifies CASSFPSGDLNEQFF.

Worth noting for this clone: Its ends do not fully match the called genes, so a read error is possible. The V call is TRBV7-9, the J call TRBJ1-4; D remains ambiguous. Germline assignment: CDR1 SEHNR and CDR2 FQNEAQ (reference sequence). CDR3 length equals 14 residues. CDR3 loop: CASSLATGNEKLFF. CDR3 in DNA: TGTGCCAGCAGCCTAGCGACGGGCAATGAAAAACTGTTTTTT.

The chain uses TRBV15 and TRBJ1-1; no clear D gene. V lost 3 bases to trimming and J lost 1 base, with 12 bases between them. The CDR3 extends over 15 amino acids. Germline lookup yields CDR1 LNHNV and CDR2 YYDKDF (reference sequence). Written as DNA, the CDR3 is TGTGCCACCAGCAGCCGGACTGGGAGGAACACTGAAGCTTTCTTT. Its translation: CATSSRTGRNTEAFF.

This chain joins TRBV9 and TRBJ1-1; no reliable D call. Germline CDR1 reads SGDLS; CDR2 reads YYNGEE. CDR3 length: 15 residues. Trimming took off 0 bases at V and 4 bases at J, with 13 bases between the two ends. CDR3 residues: CASSVGQIWTTEAFF. The CDR3 coding sequence is TGTGCCAGCAGCGTAGGTCAAATCTGGACCACTGAAGCTTTCTTT.

V gene TRBV12-3 or TRBV12-4 combines with J gene TRBJ1-2; weak D call: TRBD1 (6 bases). Trimming stripped 6 bases from V and 1 base from J, with 9 bases between. CDR3 length: 13 amino acids. CDR3 nucleotide sequence: TGTGCCAGCAGCAAGGACAGTAACTATGGCTACACCTTC. Protein: CASSKDSNYGYTF.

V and J are TRBV3-1 (or the pseudogene TRBV3-2) and TRBJ2-3; D not resolved. The CDR3 runs 16 residues. Germline CDR1 and CDR2: LGHDT and YNNKEL (reference sequence). Trimming pared 2 bases from V and 2 bases from J, leaving 14 bases between. As DNA, the CDR3 is TGTGCCAGCAGCCAAACGTCGGTCCCCCTCACAGATACGCAGTATTTT. Translation: CASSQTSVPLTDTQYF.

The chain uses TRBV7-9 and TRBJ2-7; TRBD2 matches at 7 bases. Unmatched junction bases numbered 8, after V lost 5 bases and J lost 1 base. Germline V gene lookup returns CDR1 SEHNR and CDR2 FQNEAQ (reference sequence). This CDR3 has 15 residues. The CDR3 region has the DNA TGTGCCAGCAGCGAAGGGGAGGGCCGATCCTACGAGCAGTACTTC. Amino acids: CASSEGEGRSYEQYF.

This rearrangement joins TRBV28 to TRBJ2-5; D possibly matches TRBD1 or TRBD2 (5 bases each). Trimming cost V 3 bases and J 5 bases, with 13 bases left between them. The CDR3 sequence is 14 residues long. CDR1 is MDHEN and CDR2 is SYDVKM in the germline V gene. The CDR3 region is CASSLSWGTETQYF. As DNA, the CDR3 is TGTGCCAGCAGTTTGTCGTGGGGGACGGAGACCCAGTACTTC.

The chain is built from TRBV5-1 and TRBJ1-1; unclear D gene. The CDR3 has 18 amino acids. The V and J ends lost 3 bases and 1 base respectively, with 22 bases between them. Germline V gene sequence: CDR1 SGHRS, CDR2 YFSETQ. The chain's CDR3 is CASSSGIFSLRKNTEAFF. In nucleotides, the CDR3 is TGCGCCAGCAGCTCTGGGATTTTTTCGCTGAGGAAGAACACTGAAGCTTTCTTT.

This clone was seen a single time. The chain combines TRBV4-2 with TRBJ1-4; D not certain. CDR3 size: 16 residues. Per germline, CDR1 LGHNA and CDR2 YNFKEQ. Trimming shortened V by 1 base and J by 8 bases, and 17 bases separated the two germline ends. The CDR3 reads CASSQVVDPPREKLFF. The CDR3 region has the DNA TGTGCCAGCAGCCAAGTTGTCGACCCGCCGCGAGAAAAACTGTTTTTT.

The chain uses TRBV7-6 and TRBJ2-7; D perhaps matches TRBD2 (6 bases). This CDR3 region has 15 residues. V dropped 5 bases and J dropped 7 bases, with 21 bases sitting between them. Germline lookup yields CDR1 SGHVS and CDR2 FNYEAQ. Written as DNA, the CDR3 is TGTGCCAGCAGCCCGAGCCAGGGACTTTCGTGGGAGCAGTACTTC. Translated, it gives CASSPSQGLSWEQYF. The complete variable domain, with remaining parts taken from reference TRBV7-6 and TRBJ2-7, reads GAGVSQSPRYKVTKRGQDVALRCDPISGHVSLYWYRQALGQGPEFLTYFNYEAQQDKSGLPNDRFSAERPEGSISTLTIQRTEQRDSAMYRCASSPSQGLSWEQYFGPGTRLTVT.

This chain uses TRBV28 with TRBJ1-1; D unresolved. V lost 3 bases, J lost 2 bases, and 10 bases lay in between. Germline V gene sequence: CDR1 MDHEN, CDR2 SYDVKM. CDR3 length: 14 residues. Here the CDR3 DNA reads TGTGCCAGCAGTTTCCGGGGTATTAACACTGAAGCTTTCTTT. Translation: CASSFRGINTEAFF.

The rearrangement uses TRBV5-1 and TRBJ2-2, with TRBD2 matching 7 bases. With 4 bases clipped from V and 3 bases from J, the junction kept 9 bases outside the gene matches. The CDR3 covers 16 residues. Germline loops: CDR1 SGHRS, CDR2 YFSETQ. CDR3 in amino acids: CASSTQAGTDTGELFF. CDR3 sequence (DNA): TGCGCCAGCAGCACCCAAGCGGGAACGGACACCGGGGAGCTGTTTTTT.

The genes are TRBV27 and TRBJ2-5; D gene uncertain. V lost 11 bases and J 5 bases, leaving 6 bases between the germline ends. The germline gives CDR1 MNHEY, CDR2 SMNVEV (reference sequence). The CDR3 spans 9 residues. The CDR3, as DNA: TGTGCCCTGAGGGAGACCCAGTACTTC. Translating gives CALRETQYF.

The CDR3 sequence: CASSRRDRGHNEQFF. The CDR3, as DNA: TGTGCCAGCAGTCGCCGGGACAGGGGGCACAATGAGCAGTTCTTC. This chain joins TRBV6-5 and TRBJ2-1; 12 bases are shared with TRBD1. CDR1 and CDR2 from the germline V gene are MNHEY and SVGAGI. The V segment lost 5 bases and the J segment 5 bases; nucleotides outside the gene matches: 4. The CDR3 runs to 15 residues.

The chain is built from TRBV7-2 and TRBJ2-7; TRBD2 is a possible D gene (5 bases). The germline CDR1 and CDR2 sequences are SGHTA and FQGNSA. CDR3 length equals 13 residues. V was shortened by 6 bases and J by 5 bases, with 14 bases between the two germline ends. CDR3 in DNA: TGTGCCAGCAGATCGAGAGCGGTCCACGAGCAGTACTTC. Its translation is CASRSRAVHEQYF. Using reference TRBV7-2 and TRBJ2-7 for the parts outside the CDR3, the full variable domain is GAGVSQSPSNKVTEKGKDVELRCDPISGHTALYWYRQSLGQGLEFLIYFQGNSAPDKSGLPSDRFSAERTGGSVSTLTIQRTQQEDSAVYLCASRSRAVHEQYFGPGTRLTVT.

The chain carries TRBV5-6 and TRBJ1-2; D gene unclear. Germline-derived CDR1 and CDR2 are SGHDT and YYEEEE. The ends were cut back, 4 bases at V and 1 base at J, with 14 bases in the middle. This CDR3 contains 15 residues. This CDR3 reads CASSTEVRVNYGYTF. DNA for the CDR3: TGTGCCAGCAGCACCGAAGTGAGGGTTAACTATGGCTACACCTTC.

V usage is TRBV4-1 and J usage is TRBJ1-2; no clear D gene. Per germline, CDR1 MGHRA and CDR2 YSYEKL. Trimming stripped 0 bases from V and 8 bases from J, with 19 bases between. CDR3 length: 16 residues. The CDR3 sequence: CASSQDFSPIPGGYTF. DNA for the CDR3: TGCGCCAGCAGCCAAGATTTTTCCCCAATCCCCGGGGGCTACACCTTC.

The V gene is TRBV7-9, the J gene TRBJ1-3; D gene ambiguous. This CDR3 has 18 amino acids. Trimming removed 1 base from V and 1 base from J, with 17 bases in between. Germline V lookup: CDR1 SEHNR, CDR2 FQNEAQ (reference sequence). The DNA for the CDR3 is TGTGCCAGCAGCTTAGGGCTAAACCCCCAGGAGTCTGGAAACACCATATATTTT. Translating it yields CASSLGLNPQESGNTIYF.

The chain has TRBV6-5 and TRBJ2-7, with D possibly matching TRBD2 (5 bases). The CDR3 totals 13 residues. V lost 7 bases and J 6 bases, leaving 16 bases between the germline ends. The V gene's germline CDR1 is MNHEY and CDR2 SVGAGI. The CDR3 nucleotides read TGTGCCAGCACCCGACGTAGCGAATTCGAGCAGTACTTC. Encoded protein: CASTRRSEFEQYF.

The chain combines TRBV7-9 with TRBJ1-2; the D gene is possibly TRBD1 (6 bases). Germline assignment: CDR1 SEHNR and CDR2 FQNEAQ (reference sequence). V lost 4 bases, J lost 7 bases, and 19 bases lay in between. The CDR3 is 15 amino acids. The CDR3 nucleotides read TGTGCCAGCAGCTCGACCGGGACAAAGGGAGGTGGCTACACCTTC. This translates into CASSSTGTKGGGYTF.

This clone was detected a few times. V usage is TRBV7-9 and J usage is TRBJ1-2; 7 nucleotides align to TRBD1. Trimming cost V 5 bases and J 8 bases; bases outside gene matches: 11. This CDR3 is built from 14 residues. Germline loops: CDR1 SEHNR, CDR2 FQNEAQ (reference sequence). CDR3 DNA: TGTGCCAGCAGCGCCTCGACAGGGTACGGCGGCTACACCTTC. Amino acid sequence: CASSASTGYGGYTF.

This chain links TRBV27 with TRBJ1-4; no clear D gene. Deletions cut 10 bases from V and 7 bases from J, with 13 bases between. This CDR3 comprises 12 residues. Germline assignment: CDR1 MNHEY and CDR2 SMNVEV (reference sequence). The CDR3 coding sequence is TGTGCCACTTTCTCGGGGTGTGAAAAACTGTTTTTT. Translation gives CATFSGCEKLFF.